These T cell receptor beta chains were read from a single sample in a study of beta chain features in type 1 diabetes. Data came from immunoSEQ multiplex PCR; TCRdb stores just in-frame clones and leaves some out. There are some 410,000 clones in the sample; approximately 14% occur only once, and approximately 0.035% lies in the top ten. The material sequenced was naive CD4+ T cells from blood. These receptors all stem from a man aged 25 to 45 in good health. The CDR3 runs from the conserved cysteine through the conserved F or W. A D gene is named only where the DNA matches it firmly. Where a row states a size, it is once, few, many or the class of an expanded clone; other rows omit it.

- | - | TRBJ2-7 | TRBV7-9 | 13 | TGTGCCAGCAGCCGGACGGAAACCTACGAGCAGTACTTC | CASSRTETYEQYF
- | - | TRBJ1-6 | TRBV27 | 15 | TGTGCCAGCAGCCTGGGACGGATAAATAATTCACCCCTCCACTTT | CASSLGRINNSPLHF
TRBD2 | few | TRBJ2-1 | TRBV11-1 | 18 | TGTGCCAGCAGCTTGATGTGGGGGCGACTAGCGGGAACCAATGAGCAGTTCTTC | CASSLMWGRLAGTNEQFF
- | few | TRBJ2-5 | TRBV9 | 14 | TGTGCCAGCAGCCCGGCTGGGGGGCTGGAGACCCAGTACTTC | CASSPAGGLETQYF
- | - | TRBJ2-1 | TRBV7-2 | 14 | TGTGCCAGCAGCTTGGACTCCCCTGTGCAGGAGCAGTTCTTC | CASSLDSPVQEQFF
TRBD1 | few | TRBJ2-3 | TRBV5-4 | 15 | TGTGCCAGCAGCCCACGGGACAGCCATCTGGATACGCAGTATTTT | CASSPRDSHLDTQYF
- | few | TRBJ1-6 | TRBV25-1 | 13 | TGTGCCAGCAGTGAATCCGCGGGGTCACCCCTCCACTTT | CASSESAGSPLHF
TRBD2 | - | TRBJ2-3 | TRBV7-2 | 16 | TGTGCCAGCAGCCCCTTAGCGGGGGGACCCGTGAATACGCAGTATTTT | CASSPLAGGPVNTQYF
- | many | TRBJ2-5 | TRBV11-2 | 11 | TGTGCCAGCAGCTTGGGGGAGACCCAGTACTTC | CASSLGETQYF
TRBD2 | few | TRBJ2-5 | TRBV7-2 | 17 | TGTGCCAGCAGCTTAGCTTTGGCGGGACTAGCGAAAGAGACCCAGTACTTC | CASSLALAGLAKETQYF
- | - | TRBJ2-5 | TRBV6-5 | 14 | TGTGCCAGCAGCCTACCCTCCACGCGGGAGACCCAGTACTTC | CASSLPSTRETQYF
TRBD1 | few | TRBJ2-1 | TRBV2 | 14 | TGTGCCACTACAAGGGACAGCGCCGGGAATGAGCAGTTCTTC | CATTRDSAGNEQFF
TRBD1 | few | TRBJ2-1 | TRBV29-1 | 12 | TGCAGCGCTACCGGACAGGGTGATTTGCAGTTCTTC | CSATGQGDLQFF
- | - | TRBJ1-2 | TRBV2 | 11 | TGTGCCAGCCGGGACATCCATGGCTACACCTTC | CASRDIHGYTF
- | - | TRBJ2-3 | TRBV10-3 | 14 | TGTGCCATCAGTGAGGCGAGGTTGGCGGATACGCAGTATTTT | CAISEARLADTQYF
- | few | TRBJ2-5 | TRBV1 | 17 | TGCACCAGCAGCCAAGATCGGCAAGCCCGGAGGGGGGAGACCCAGTACTTC | CTSSQDRQARRGETQYF
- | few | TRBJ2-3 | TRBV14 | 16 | TGTGCCAGCAGCCAAGATTTTGCGACGAACACAGATACGCAGTATTTT | CASSQDFATNTDTQYF
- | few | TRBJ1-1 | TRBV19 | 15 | TGTGCCAGTAGAAATCCGGCCTCTCAGGGCACTGAAGCTTTCTTT | CASRNPASQGTEAFF
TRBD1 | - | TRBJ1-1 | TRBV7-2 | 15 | TGTGCCAGCAGCACTCAGACAGGGGGCAGGACTGAAGCTTTCTTT | CASSTQTGGRTEAFF
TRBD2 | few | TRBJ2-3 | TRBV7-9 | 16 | TGTGCCAGCAGTCGCTTGTCTAGCGGGGGCACAGATACGCAGTATTTT | CASSRLSSGGTDTQYF
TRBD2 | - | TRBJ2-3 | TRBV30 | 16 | TGTGCCTGGAGTCGTGGACTAGCGGCTGTAGGGGATACGCAGTATTTT | CAWSRGLAAVGDTQYF
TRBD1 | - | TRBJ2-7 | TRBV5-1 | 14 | TGCGCCAGCAGCCAAGGGACAGCCACCTACGAGCAGTACTTC | CASSQGTATYEQYF
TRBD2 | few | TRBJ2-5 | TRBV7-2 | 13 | TGTGCCAGCAGATTAGCGGGAGTAGAGACCCAGTACTTC | CASRLAGVETQYF
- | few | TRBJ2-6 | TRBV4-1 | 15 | TGCGCCAGCAGCCATCCCGCCGCTGGGGCCAACGTCCTGACTTTC | CASSHPAAGANVLTF
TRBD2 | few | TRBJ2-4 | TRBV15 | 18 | TGTGCCACCAGCAGAGATCTAGCGGGAGAGACAAAGTCAAACATTCAGTACTTC | CATSRDLAGETKSNIQYF
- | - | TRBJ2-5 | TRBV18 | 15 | TGTGCCAGCTCACCCCTGTGGATGGCTCAAGAGACCCAGTACTTC | CASSPLWMAQETQYF
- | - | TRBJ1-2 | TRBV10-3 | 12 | TGTGCCATCAAAGAAGTCCTCTATGGCTACACCTTC | CAIKEVLYGYTF
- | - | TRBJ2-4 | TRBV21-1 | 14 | TGTGCCAGCAGCCTCTCCGGGACTAGCGACATTCAGTACTTC | CASSLSGTSDIQYF
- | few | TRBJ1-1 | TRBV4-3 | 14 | TGCGCCAGCAGCCAAGATCTGAAGAACACTGAAGCTTTCTTT | CASSQDLKNTEAFF
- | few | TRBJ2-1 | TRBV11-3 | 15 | TGTGCCAGCAGCTTAGATCGGCGAGACTACAATGAGCAGTTCTTC | CASSLDRRDYNEQFF
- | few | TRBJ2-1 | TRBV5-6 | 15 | TGTGCCAGCAGCTTGCAAGGGGGTGCCCGGGATGAGCAGTTCTTC | CASSLQGGARDEQFF
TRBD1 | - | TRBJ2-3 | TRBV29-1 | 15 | TGCAGCGTTGTCAGCGGGACAGGGCGCACAGATACGCAGTATTTT | CSVVSGTGRTDTQYF
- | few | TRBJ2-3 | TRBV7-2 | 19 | TGTGCCAGCAGCAATACAGCAGGACGATCCCAAAGGAGCACAGATACGCAGTATTTT | CASSNTAGRSQRSTDTQYF
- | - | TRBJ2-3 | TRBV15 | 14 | TGTGCCACCAGCAGAGGATCTCTCACAGATACGCAGTATTTT | CATSRGSLTDTQYF
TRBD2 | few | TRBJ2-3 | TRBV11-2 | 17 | TGTGCCAGCAGCTTACGACTAGCGGGCCGGAGCACAGATACGCAGTATTTT | CASSLRLAGRSTDTQYF
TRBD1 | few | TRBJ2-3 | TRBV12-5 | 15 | TGTGCTAGTGGTTTGGGGACAGGGGCAACAGATACGCAGTATTTT | CASGLGTGATDTQYF
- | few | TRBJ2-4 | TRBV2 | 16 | TGTGCCAGCAAGGAGGGGGAGGGTATTGGCAAAAACATTCAGTACTTC | CASKEGEGIGKNIQYF
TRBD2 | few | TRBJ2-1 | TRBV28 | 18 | TGTGCCAGCAGCCCCTTCGAGGGTGGGAGGGCCTTTGGCAATGAGCAGTTCTTC | CASSPFEGGRAFGNEQFF
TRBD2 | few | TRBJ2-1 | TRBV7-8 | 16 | TGTGCCAGCACCCCCCCGTCCGGGACTAGCGTCAATGAGCAGTTCTTC | CASTPPSGTSVNEQFF
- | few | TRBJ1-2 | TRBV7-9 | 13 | TGTGCCAGCAGCCGAACAGGCGCCTATGGCTACACCTTC | CASSRTGAYGYTF
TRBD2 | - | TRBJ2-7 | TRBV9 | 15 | TGTGCCAGCAGCACCCTAGCGGGGTACTCCTACGAGCAGTACTTC | CASSTLAGYSYEQYF
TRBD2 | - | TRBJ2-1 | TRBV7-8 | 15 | TGTGCCAGCAGCCCAGCGGGAGTCACTAACAATGAGCAGTTCTTC | CASSPAGVTNNEQFF
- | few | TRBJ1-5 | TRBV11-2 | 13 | TGTGCCAGCAGCTTAGATGTAAATCAGCCCCAGCATTTT | CASSLDVNQPQHF
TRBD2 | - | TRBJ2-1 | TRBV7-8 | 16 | TGTGCCAGCAGTGAGGCGTCTAGCGGGAGGCCCAATGAGCAGTTCTTC | CASSEASSGRPNEQFF
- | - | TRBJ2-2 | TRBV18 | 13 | TGTGCCAGCTCCCCCAGTAACACCGGGGAGCTGTTTTTT | CASSPSNTGELFF
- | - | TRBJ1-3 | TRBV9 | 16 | TGTGCCAGCAGCGTAGCTACAGGGAGATCTGGAAACACCATATATTTT | CASSVATGRSGNTIYF
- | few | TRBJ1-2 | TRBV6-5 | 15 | TGTGCCAGCAGGCCCGGGACGAATAGAGTCCGGGGCTACACCTTC | CASRPGTNRVRGYTF
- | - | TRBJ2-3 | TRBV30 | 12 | TGTGCCTGGGAAGGTCAGGGGGATACGCAGTATTTT | CAWEGQGDTQYF
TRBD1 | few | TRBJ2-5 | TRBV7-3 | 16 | TGTGCCAGCAGCTCCCCCGAAACAGGGGGCGGAGAGACCCAGTACTTC | CASSSPETGGGETQYF
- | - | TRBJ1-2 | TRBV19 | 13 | TGTGCCAGTAGTATCGACGAAGGCTATGGCTACACCTTC | CASSIDEGYGYTF
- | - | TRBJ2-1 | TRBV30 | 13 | TGTGCCTGGAGTGAGACACGGGTCAATGAGCAGTTCTTC | CAWSETRVNEQFF
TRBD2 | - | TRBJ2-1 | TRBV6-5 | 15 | TGTGCCAGCAGTCCCTCTAGCGGGAGGGCCGGCAAGCAGTTCTTC | CASSPSSGRAGKQFF
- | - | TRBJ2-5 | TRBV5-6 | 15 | TGTGCCAGCAGCTTAACCGGGACACCCAAAGAGACCCAGTACTTC | CASSLTGTPKETQYF